The entry below gives a single T cell receptor beta chain sequence along with its context. Trimming took 2 bases from V and 3 from J; bases not matched to a gene: 11. This CDR3 contains 17 residues. Germline V CDR1 and CDR2: SEHNR, FQNEAQ (reference sequence). The sample comes from a study of blood T cell repertoires in COVID-19. Study summary: Samples of COVID-19 (acute and convalescent) were obtained from the United States, Italy and Spain. Sources were T cells, B-cell-depleted T cells, or PBMCs; the material itself was cDNA or gDNA.

As handled by the study authors: Reference gene primers were amplified, and this amplification served to estimate nucleated cell counts. The table came from immunoSEQ multiplex PCR; TCRdb's copy has only in-frame clones and leaves some out. The V and J calls and clone size were taken over from that table, and D and trimming were inferred from the DNA. The sample contains 100,000 to 150,000 clones, more than 70% of which appear only once. Sequenced: peripheral blood. The receptor was derived from a man in his 70s with acute or convalescent COVID-19. The V and J genes are TRBV7-9 and TRBJ2-5; 8 bases align to TRBD1. Here the CDR3 DNA reads TGTGCCAGCAGCTTAAATGCCGGACAGGGTGGGAAAGAGACCCAGTACTTC. This gives the protein CASSLNAGQGGKETQYF.